This T cell receptor beta chain stems from a study of shared clonotypes between healthy human individuals. The protocol was immunoSEQ multiplex PCR, while the TCRdb copy is restricted to in-frame clones and leaves out a portion. Here the sample spans some 2 million clones, approximately 94% being singletons. Terminally differentiated effector memory CD45RA+ cells were left out of the naive CD8 fraction, which was CD45RO-negative and positively selected for CCR7. Germline lookup yields CDR1 WSHSY and CDR2 SAAADI. The CDR3 is 15 residues long. Unmatched junction bases numbered 7, after V lost 3 bases and J lost 9 bases.

J is TRBJ2-1 and V is TRBV10-2; 11 positions match TRBD2. The sequenced sample was naive CD8+ T cells sorted from blood. The receptor's source is a man between 18 and 35 years old in good health. The CDR3 region has the DNA TGCGCCAGCAGTGAAGTAGCGGGGGGGCTAGGTGAGCAGTTCTTC. Amino acids: CASSEVAGGLGEQFF.